This T cell receptor beta chain emerged from a study of read filtering for tumor transcriptome and immune sequencing. Study background: Roughly 8 patients were R-ISS I, more than 15 were R-ISS II, 6 or 7 were R-ISS III. Transcriptome libraries were built from DNase-treated RNA. Per sample, TCR-region reads ranged about 3.5 to 11 million by IR-seq, about 75 to 1,300 by RNA-seq. Study-level findings and limits: Compared with RNA-seq, IR-seq gave much higher clonotype depth and reliability.

From 400 to 450 ng of RNA, a library with molecular barcoded alpha/delta and beta/gamma adaptors was made. TCRdb reprocessed the reads with MiXCR, giving one entry per CDR3 protein. The sample lists tens of thousands of distinct CDR3 sequences; about a fifth were seen once. V lost 5 bases and J 0 bases, leaving 11 bases between the germline ends. This CDR3 comprises 14 residues. In germline, CDR1 is SGHTA, CDR2 FQGNSA. To note about this clonotype: Its cognate antigen is unknown.

The sequence derives from a donor aged 40 or older with multiple myeloma. Sequenced material: a population of CD138-negative cells sorted from bone marrow. The gene calls are TRBV7-2 and TRBJ2-7; maybe TRBD2 (6 bases). The CDR3 is CASSPHSGSYEQYF. CDR3 nucleotide sequence: TGTGCCAGCAGCCCGCATAGCGGCTCCTACGAGCAGTACTTC.